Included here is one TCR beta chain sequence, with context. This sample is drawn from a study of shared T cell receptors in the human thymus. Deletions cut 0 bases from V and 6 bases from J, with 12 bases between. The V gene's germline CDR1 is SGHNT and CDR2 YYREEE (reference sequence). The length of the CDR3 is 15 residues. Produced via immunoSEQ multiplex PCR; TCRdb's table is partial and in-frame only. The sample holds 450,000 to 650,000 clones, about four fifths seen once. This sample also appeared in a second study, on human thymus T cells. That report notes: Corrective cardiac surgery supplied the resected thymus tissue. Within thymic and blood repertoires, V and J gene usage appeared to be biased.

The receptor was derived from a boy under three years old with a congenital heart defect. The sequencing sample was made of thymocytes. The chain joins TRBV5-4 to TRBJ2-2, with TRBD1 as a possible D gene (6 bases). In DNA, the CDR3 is TGTGCCAGCAGCTTGGGAAAACAGGGTCCCGGGGAGCTGTTTTTT. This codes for CASSLGKQGPGELFF.